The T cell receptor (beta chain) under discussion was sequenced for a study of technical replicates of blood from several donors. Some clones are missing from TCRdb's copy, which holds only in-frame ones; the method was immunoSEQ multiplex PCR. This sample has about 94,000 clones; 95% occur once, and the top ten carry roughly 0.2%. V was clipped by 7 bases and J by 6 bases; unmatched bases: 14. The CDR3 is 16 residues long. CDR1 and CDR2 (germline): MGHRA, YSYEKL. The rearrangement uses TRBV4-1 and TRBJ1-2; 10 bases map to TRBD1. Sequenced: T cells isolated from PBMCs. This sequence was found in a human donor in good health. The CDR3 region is CASIETPIGQGDGYTF. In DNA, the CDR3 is TGCGCCAGCATCGAAACGCCCATCGGACAGGGGGATGGCTACACCTTC.